Reported below is one T cell receptor beta chain. Its antigen remains unidentified. Germline assignment: CDR1 MNHNY and CDR2 SVGAGI (reference sequence). CDR3 length: 11 amino acids. Trimming removed 5 bases at V and 9 bases at J, with 8 bases between. The sample originates from a study of T cell responses to AZD1222 COVID-19 vaccine. General observations from the study: Of the AZD1222 recipients, only five to seven were seropositive at baseline. Nearly half of unique spike-specific TCRs reportedly avoided B.1.351 and B.1.1.7 mutated regions.

Method: immunoSEQ multiplex PCR; TCRdb's copy keeps in-frame clones and lacks some. The sample holds around 120,000 clones, roughly 90% seen once. The receptor was derived from an adult in good health. This specimen consisted of peripheral blood, obtained on day 0 of AZD1222 vaccination. The chain employs TRBV6-6 and TRBJ2-1, with unresolved D. The CDR3 loop is CASSLVTEQFF. DNA for the CDR3: TGTGCCAGCAGTCTAGTTACTGAGCAGTTCTTC.